The clone carrying this T cell receptor beta chain was counted a few times. The target antigen is unknown. This specimen comes from a study of T cell responses to AZD1222 COVID-19 vaccine. Notes on the study in general: Increases in Spike-specific TCR breadth and depth were seen after two AZD1222 doses.

This table comes from immunoSEQ multiplex PCR, and its TCRdb copy is limited to in-frame clones, with some not included. Of around 67,000 clones listed, 84% were seen once; the top ten hold around 6.6%. CDR3 length: 13 amino acids. The germline CDR1 and CDR2 sequences are SGHTA and FQGNSA. V was pared by 9 bases and J by 5 bases, with 5 bases of the junction left unmatched. This TCR was sampled from an adult in good health. The sample in question was peripheral blood, obtained on day 0 of AZD1222 vaccination. The chain recombines TRBV7-2 with TRBJ2-1, with 9 positions matching TRBD2. CDR3 sequence reads: CASLAGPNNEQFF. CDR3 in DNA: TGTGCCAGTCTAGCGGGGCCGAACAATGAGCAGTTCTTC.